The 2 T cell receptor beta chains given below trace back to one sample, sequenced in a study of identical twins. TCRdb reanalysed the 5' RACE reads using MiXCR and keeps one entry per CDR3 protein. The sample lists about 790,000 distinct CDR3 sequences; over 15% were seen once. These sequences were also reported in another study, on T cells expressing NK-cell markers.

The sequenced sample was PBMCs. The receptor source for this set is a woman under 30 in good health.

The chain uses TRBV14 and TRBJ2-5; 13 bases line up with TRBD2. Losses at the gene ends were 4 bases for V and 5 bases for J; bases not matched to a gene: 7. This CDR3 is built from 16 residues. CDR1 is SGHDN and CDR2 is FVKESK in the germline V gene. The CDR3 DNA follows: TGTGCCAGCAGCCCGCCGGGACTAGCGGGGCTGGAGACCCAGTACTTC. Its translation is CASSPPGLAGLETQYF.

At least ten counts were recorded for this clonotype. The rearrangement links TRBV9 to TRBJ2-5; TRBD2 agrees at 8 bases. Germline V lookup: CDR1 SGDLS, CDR2 YYNGEE. The CDR3 sequence is 14 residues long. Germline trimming cut 2 bases from V and 5 bases from J; bases unmatched to any gene: 5. In nucleotides, the CDR3 is TGTGCCAGCAGCGTGGAGACTAGCGTTGAGACCCAGTACTTC. This encodes CASSVETSVETQYF.